Sequencing of this T cell receptor beta chain was carried out in a study of blood T cell repertoires in COVID-19. Study details: Specimens from acute and convalescent COVID-19 originated in the United States, Italy and Spain. The analysed material was cDNA or gDNA that came from T cells, B-cell-depleted T cells, or PBMCs.

Methods used by the authors: Reference gene primers were amplified, and this amplification served to estimate nucleated cell counts. Profiled with immunoSEQ multiplex PCR; TCRdb holds only in-frame clones, not every one. Clone size and V and J calls were adopted from that table, with D and trimming inferred from the DNA. The sample yields 95,000 to 100,000 clones, 92% seen once. CDR3 length: 15 residues. Looked up from germline, CDR1 is SGHAT and CDR2 is FQNNGV. V shed 3 bases, J shed 9 bases, and the junction held 2 bases outside the gene matches. The receptor's source is a man over 45 with active COVID-19. Specimen: peripheral blood. The chain has TRBV11-2 and TRBJ2-1; TRBD2 matches at 16 bases. CDR3 nucleotides: TGTGCCAGCAGCTTGGGACTAGCGGGAGGGGTTGAGCAGTTCTTC. Amino acid sequence: CASSLGLAGGVEQFF.